This T cell receptor beta chain is from a study of response to subunit inactivated influenza vaccine. Trimming removed 3 bases from V and 2 bases from J, with 14 bases in between. The CDR3 is made up of 15 amino acids. Germline V CDR1 and CDR2: SEHNR, FQNEAQ (reference sequence). TCRdb passed the RT-PCR reads through MiXCR, listing each CDR3 protein once. The table records around 710,000 distinct CDR3 sequences, 11% to 15% of them present only once. This receptor was obtained from a man between 45 and 60 years old who received an inactivated influenza vaccine. The specimen comprised PBMCs from blood, sampled less than 15 days before vaccination. This chain links TRBV7-9 with TRBJ2-7, with D possibly being TRBD1 (5 bases). CDR3 DNA: TGTGCCAGCAGCTTTTTGACAGAAGACCCCTACGAGCAGTACTTC. Its translation: CASSFLTEDPYEQYF.